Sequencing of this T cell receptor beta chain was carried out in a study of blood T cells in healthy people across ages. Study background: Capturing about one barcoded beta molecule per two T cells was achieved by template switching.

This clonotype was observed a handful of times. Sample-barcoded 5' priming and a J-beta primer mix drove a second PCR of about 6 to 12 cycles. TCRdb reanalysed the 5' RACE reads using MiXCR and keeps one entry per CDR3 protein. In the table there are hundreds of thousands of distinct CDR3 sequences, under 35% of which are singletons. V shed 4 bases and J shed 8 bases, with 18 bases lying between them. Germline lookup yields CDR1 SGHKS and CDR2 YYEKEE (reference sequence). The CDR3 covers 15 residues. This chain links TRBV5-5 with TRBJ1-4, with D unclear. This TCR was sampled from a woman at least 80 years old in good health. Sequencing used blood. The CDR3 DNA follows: TGTGCCAGCAGCCTCGACGGCCCCTACGGAGAAAAACTGTTTTTT. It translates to CASSLDGPYGEKLFF.